This TCR beta chain was found in a study of OX40 agonist ivuxolimab in advanced cancers. Across the whole study: Ivuxolimab doses were 0.01, 0.1, 0.3, 1.5, 3 or 10 mg/kg every 2 weeks. Those treated in dose escalation had hepatocellular carcinoma, melanoma, renal cell cancer or head and neck cancer.

On this clone: What it recognizes is unknown.

Produced via immunoSEQ multiplex PCR; TCRdb's table is partial and in-frame only. The sample consists of over 90,000 clones, about nine tenths of them appearing once. Germline V lookup: CDR1 SGHAT, CDR2 FQNNGV. The V and J ends lost 3 bases and 6 bases, in that order; junction bases with no gene match: 4. The CDR3 covers 15 residues. Overall study results and limits: CD4+ and CD8+ T cells in blood underwent clonal expansion by week 6 at 0.1 to 3.0 mg/kg. Expanded clones were, on average, more numerous among CD8+ T cells than CD4+.

This sample comprised CD4+ or CD8+ T cells sorted from blood, obtained in a trial of the OX40 agonist ivuxolimab. This TCR derives from an adult with an advanced solid tumor such as melanoma, head and neck, liver or kidney cancer. The chain employs TRBV11-2 and TRBJ2-3; TRBD2 matches at 12 bases. The CDR3 spells CASSFLAGGPDTQYF. The CDR3 DNA follows: TGTGCCAGCAGCTTTCTAGCGGGAGGGCCGGATACGCAGTATTTT.